Below are 23 T cell receptor beta chains sequenced from a single sample in a study of cytomegalovirus exposure and HLA in healthy donors. The PCR was carried out with 60 Vbeta primers and 13 Jbeta primers. Sequencing used immunoSEQ multiplex PCR; TCRdb keeps in-frame clones, though not all of them. This table has fewer than 100,000 clones, approximately 81% appearing once. What was sequenced was PBMCs. The origin of the receptors is a woman aged 40 to 50 in good health and CMV-seropositive.

This clone has a handful of counts. J is TRBJ1-1 and V is TRBV19; maybe TRBD1 (5 bases). This CDR3 spans 14 amino acids. Deletions cut 6 bases from V and 3 bases from J, with 14 bases between. From germline, CDR1 is LNHDA and CDR2 SQIVND (reference sequence). CDR3 sequence reads: CASRARAKDTEAFF. In DNA, the CDR3 is TGTGCCAGTAGAGCCAGGGCAAAAGACACTGAAGCTTTCTTT.

The chain has TRBV7-2 and TRBJ1-1, with 8 bases lining up with TRBD1. The CDR3 covers 15 residues. The V gene end was trimmed by 5 bases and the J gene end by 5 bases; junction bases not matched to a gene: 10. The germline V gene encodes CDR1 SGHTA and CDR2 FQGNSA. Here the CDR3 reads CASSLPQGAGTEAFF. The CDR3 DNA reads TGTGCCAGCAGCCTACCTCAGGGGGCCGGAACTGAAGCTTTCTTT.

The chain uses TRBV28 and TRBJ2-3; perhaps TRBD2 as D (5 bases). Looked up from germline, CDR1 is MDHEN and CDR2 is SYDVKM. This CDR3 is 15 amino acids long. With 5 bases removed from V and 2 bases from J, the gap between germline ends came to 14 bases. CDR3 nucleotides: TGTGCCAGCAGTCCCGGACTGGGTTCCACAGATACGCAGTATTTT. The encoded protein is CASSPGLGSTDTQYF.

This clone has just a few counts. The chain has TRBV2 and TRBJ2-7, with 9 bases that match TRBD1. V gave up 5 bases and J gave up 4 bases; unmatched junction bases: 9. The CDR3 runs to 15 residues. Germline CDR1 is SNHLY and CDR2 is FYNNEI. The CDR3 coding sequence is TGTGCCAGCAGTCACGACCGGGACAGGGCTTACGAGCAGTACTTC. Residues: CASSHDRDRAYEQYF.

This clone was recorded a few times. The rearrangement uses TRBV6-6 and TRBJ2-5; perhaps TRBD2 as D (6 bases). The germline CDR1 and CDR2 sequences are MNHNY and SVGAGI (reference sequence). The CDR3 loop spans 11 amino acids. The V gene lost 11 bases and the J gene lost 1 base, with 8 bases spanning the gap. The CDR3: CAVGGQETQYF. The CDR3 DNA sequence: TGTGCCGTGGGGGGCCAAGAGACCCAGTACTTC.

The gene calls are TRBV4-1 and TRBJ2-2, with 8 bases identical to TRBD2. V dropped 4 bases and J dropped 5; count of bases not matched to a gene: 6. CDR1 is MGHRA and CDR2 is YSYEKL in the germline V gene. The CDR3 spans 15 residues. As DNA, the CDR3 is TGCGCCAGCAGCCTCGGGAGGGGAAGTACCGGGGAGCTGTTTTTT. Translation: CASSLGRGSTGELFF.

The gene calls are TRBV2 and TRBJ2-5, with D perhaps matching TRBD2 (5 bases). Germline lookup yields CDR1 SNHLY and CDR2 FYNNEI. CDR3 length equals 14 residues. Trimming took off 3 bases at V and 2 bases at J, with 10 bases between the two ends. This chain's CDR3 is CASSDLTNQETQYF. The CDR3 nucleotides read TGTGCCAGCAGTGATTTGACTAATCAAGAGACCCAGTACTTC.

This clone has just a few counts. V gene TRBV27 combines with J gene TRBJ1-5; D gene unclear. The CDR3 totals 13 residues. V lost 3 bases, J lost 4 bases, and 7 bases lay in between. Germline CDR1 is MNHEY and CDR2 is SMNVEV (reference sequence). DNA for the CDR3: TGTGCCAGCAGTTTCTCGCAGAATCAGCCCCAGCATTTT. Translation gives CASSFSQNQPQHF.

The genes are TRBV25-1 and TRBJ2-1; 14 nucleotides line up with TRBD2. This CDR3 has 17 amino acids. Germline V gene data show CDR1 as MGHDK and CDR2 as SYGVNS. V was pared by 3 bases and J by 2 bases, with 3 bases of the junction left unmatched. CDR3: CASSEGLAGVAYNEQFF. In nucleotides, the CDR3 is TGTGCCAGCAGTGAGGGACTAGCGGGAGTTGCCTACAATGAGCAGTTCTTC. Filled out from reference TRBV25-1 and TRBJ2-1, the complete variable domain reads EADIYQTPRYLVIGTGKKITLECSQTMGHDKMYWYQQDPGMELHLIHYSYGVNSTEKGDLSSESTVSRIRTEHFPLTLESARPSHTSQYLCASSEGLAGVAYNEQFFGPGTRLTVL.

V is TRBV5-1 and J is TRBJ2-5; the match to TRBD2 covers 7 bases. With V trimmed by 0 bases and J by 5 bases, 7 bases remained unmatched. The CDR3 is 15 residues long. Germline lookup yields CDR1 SGHRS and CDR2 YFSETQ. The CDR3 DNA reads TGCGCCAGCAGCTTGGCTGAGCGGGATGTTGAGACCCAGTACTTC. It yields the protein CASSLAERDVETQYF.

This chain connects TRBV5-4 to TRBJ2-7, with TRBD2 as a possible D gene (8 bases). Trimming pared 4 bases from V and 3 bases from J, leaving 20 bases between. Germline CDR1 SGHNT, CDR2 YYREEE (reference sequence). CDR3 size: 16 residues. As DNA, the CDR3 is TGTGCCAGCAGCGGGCGACAGGGACTAGGGGACTACGAGCAGTACTTC. It specifies CASSGRQGLGDYEQYF.

This clone was observed a handful of times. The V and J genes are TRBV2 and TRBJ2-3; 7 bases are a match to TRBD2. The CDR3 runs 15 residues. Unmatched junction bases numbered 5, after V lost 1 base and J lost 4 bases. Germline loops: CDR1 SNHLY, CDR2 FYNNEI. This chain's CDR3 is CASSEVLAGADTQYF. The CDR3 DNA reads TGTGCCAGCAGTGAAGTCCTCGCGGGAGCAGATACGCAGTATTTT.

The V call is TRBV6-6, the J call TRBJ1-2, with a possible D match to TRBD1 (6 bases). Per the germline V gene, CDR1 is MNHNY and CDR2 is SVGAGI (reference sequence). V was pared by 6 bases and J by 8 bases, with 16 bases between. The CDR3 loop spans 13 amino acids. The CDR3 spells CASREQGGTGYTF. The CDR3 coding sequence is TGTGCCAGCAGAGAACAGGGTGGGACGGGCTACACCTTC.

The V call is TRBV29-1, the J call TRBJ2-7, with D tentatively TRBD2 (6 bases). The CDR3 length is 15 residues. V gave up 4 bases and J gave up 0 bases, with 16 bases separating them. Germline V lookup: CDR1 SQVTM, CDR2 ANQGSEA. The CDR3 sequence: CSVGVAGPSSYEQYF. DNA for the CDR3: TGCAGCGTTGGGGTGGCGGGGCCGAGCTCCTACGAGCAGTACTTC.

The V call is TRBV28, the J call TRBJ2-6; 13 bases match TRBD2. Germline V gives CDR1 MDHEN, CDR2 SYDVKM. The CDR3 runs to 17 residues. V lost 6 bases, J lost 2 bases, and 4 bases stayed unmatched. The CDR3 DNA reads as TGTGCCAGCAGCCTACTAGCGGGAGGGCCTGGGGCCAACGTCCTGACTTTC. As protein: CASSLLAGGPGANVLTF.

V gene TRBV28 combines with J gene TRBJ2-5, with a possible D match to TRBD2 (5 bases). CDR1 and CDR2 (germline): MDHEN, SYDVKM. The CDR3 has 15 residues. V shed 6 bases and J shed 2 bases, with 16 bases lying between them. The chain's CDR3 is CASRPRGEQQETQYF. CDR3 bases: TGTGCCAGCAGACCCCGGGGAGAGCAACAAGAGACCCAGTACTTC.

This chain links TRBV7-8 with TRBJ2-3; no clear D. The V gene lost 1 base and the J gene lost 4 bases, with 9 bases spanning the gap. Germline V gene sequence: CDR1 SGHVS, CDR2 FQNEAQ. The CDR3 runs 14 residues. The CDR3: CASSLEFGSDTQYF. DNA of the CDR3: TGTGCCAGCAGCTTAGAATTTGGCTCAGATACGCAGTATTTT.

A single count supports this clone. The chain couples TRBV30 to TRBJ1-1, with 10 nucleotides matching TRBD1. Unmatched junction bases numbered 8, after V lost 6 bases and J lost 10 bases. Germline CDR1 reads GTSNPN; CDR2 reads SVGIG (reference sequence). The CDR3 runs to 12 residues. CDR3: CACDRGLAVAFF. The CDR3 DNA sequence: TGTGCCTGTGACAGGGGGCTAGCGGTAGCTTTCTTT. The variable domain in full, with the rest retrieved from reference TRBV30 and TRBJ1-1, is SQTIHQWPATLVQPVGSPLSLECTVEGTSNPNLYWYRQAAGRGLQLLFYSVGIGQISSEVPQNLSASRPQDRQFILSSKKLLLSDSGFYLCACDRGLAVAFFGQGTRLTVV.

The genes are TRBV5-1 and TRBJ2-1; the match to TRBD2 covers 7 bases. J was trimmed by 5 bases and V by 1 base; bases with no gene match: 6. Germline V gives CDR1 SGHRS, CDR2 YFSETQ. The CDR3 loop spans 15 amino acids. This chain's CDR3 is CASSLSSGADNEQFF. The CDR3 DNA is TGCGCCAGCAGCTTGTCCAGCGGGGCCGACAATGAGCAGTTCTTC. Complete variable domain (other parts from reference TRBV5-1 and TRBJ2-1): KAGVTQTPRYLIKTRGQQVTLSCSPISGHRSVSWYQQTPGQGLQFLFEYFSETQRNKGNFPGRFSGRQFSNSRSEMNVSTLELGDSALYLCASSLSSGADNEQFFGPGTRLTVL.

The V and J genes are TRBV6-1 and TRBJ1-5; D is unclear. The CDR3 runs to 16 residues. Germline V gives CDR1 MNHNS, CDR2 SASEGT. V lost 3 bases, J lost 9 bases, and 21 bases lay in between. CDR3 protein: CASSDSSHMPSGPQHF. The CDR3, as DNA: TGTGCCAGCAGTGATTCTTCCCACATGCCCTCGGGGCCCCAGCATTTT.

The chain employs TRBV5-1 and TRBJ2-3; TRBD2 matches at 8 bases. Germline V gene lookup returns CDR1 SGHRS and CDR2 YFSETQ. The J segment lost 4 bases and the V segment lost 0 bases, leaving 7 bases of the junction unmatched. This CDR3 has 16 residues. This CDR3 reads CASSLATSGDPDTQYF. CDR3 bases: TGCGCCAGCAGCTTGGCTACTAGCGGAGACCCAGATACGCAGTATTTT.

The chain couples TRBV9 to TRBJ2-3; 7 bases match TRBD2. Losses at the gene ends were 3 bases for V and 2 bases for J; bases not matched to a gene: 6. This CDR3 is 15 amino acids long. Germline lookup yields CDR1 SGDLS and CDR2 YYNGEE. DNA of the CDR3: TGTGCCAGCAGCGCGAGCGGGACTTACACAGATACGCAGTATTTT. Protein product: CASSASGTYTDTQYF. Drawing the rest from reference TRBV9 and TRBJ2-3, the complete variable domain is DSGVTQTPKHLITATGQRVTLRCSPRSGDLSVYWYQQSLDQGLQFLIQYYNGEERAKGNILERFSAQQFPDLHSELNLSSLELGDSALYFCASSASGTYTDTQYFGPGTRLTVL.

The chain is built from TRBV18 and TRBJ1-1; 11 nucleotides agree with TRBD1. The junction had 6 bases not matched to a gene; V was cut back by 4 bases and J by 8 bases. Germline lookup yields CDR1 KGHSH and CDR2 LQKENI. This CDR3 has 14 residues. CDR3 bases: TGTGCCAGCTCACTCGGACAGGGGGCCATGGAAGCTTTCTTT. Its protein is CASSLGQGAMEAFF.